In its sample, the clone carrying this TCR beta chain was seen once. Trimming cost V 6 bases and J 8 bases, with 13 bases left between them. Germline values: CDR1 MDHEN, CDR2 SYDVKM. This CDR3 has 12 amino acids. As handled by the study authors: By means of reference gene primer amplification, nucleated cell counts were estimated. TCRdb's table, derived via immunoSEQ multiplex PCR, lists solely in-frame clones and lacks some. That table furnishes V, J and clone size, whereas the DNA furnished D and trimming. This table holds about 120,000 clones, about 87% found once. This specimen belongs to a study of blood T cell repertoires in COVID-19. Whole-study context: Nucleic acid was either cDNA or gDNA, and it came from T cells, B-cell-depleted T cells, or PBMCs.

The origin of this receptor is a woman in her seventies with acute or convalescent COVID-19. V is TRBV28 and J is TRBJ1-2, with D tentatively TRBD1 (5 bases). The sample consisted of peripheral blood. CDR3 in amino acids: CASREQAEGYTF. The CDR3 DNA is TGTGCCAGCAGAGAACAGGCGGAGGGCTACACCTTC.